This T cell receptor (beta chain) was profiled in a study of shared clonotypes between healthy human individuals. Naive CD8 populations comprised CD45RO-negative cells positively selected for CCR7, excluding terminally differentiated effector memory CD45RA+ cells. Trimming removed 3 bases at V and 6 bases at J, with 6 bases between. This CDR3 contains 11 residues. Germline lookup yields CDR1 SGHRS and CDR2 YFSETQ. Study-wide results and limits: Limited genetic and exposure-history diversity came from having few donors. Between a few donors, naive CD4 clonotypes were shared at a level of about 5%.

As regards this clone: Its cognate antigen is unknown.

Assay used: immunoSEQ multiplex PCR; TCRdb lists only in-frame clones, some missing. The sample holds about 870,000 clones; almost 95% are singletons and the top ten take less than 25%. The origin of this receptor is a man aged 25-45 years in good health. The material sequenced was naive CD8+ T cells sorted from blood. This chain links TRBV5-1 with TRBJ1-1; D gene unclear. The DNA of the CDR3 is TGCGCCAGCAGCTCCGGGGCTGAAGCTTTCTTT. Amino acids: CASSSGAEAFF.